This T cell receptor beta chain was retrieved from a study of blood T cells in healthy people across ages. Together with a sample-barcoded 5' primer, a J-beta primer mix was included in a second PCR lasting 7 to 11 cycles. Using its own MiXCR run on the 5' RACE reads, TCRdb lists one record per CDR3 protein. In the table there are hundreds of thousands of distinct CDR3 sequences, more than 55% of which are singletons. Germline CDR1 MDHEN, CDR2 SYDVKM. J lost 5 bases, V lost 6 bases, and 12 bases had no gene match. This CDR3 has 16 amino acids. Sequencing was carried out using blood. The chain has TRBV28 and TRBJ2-3, with 9 positions matching TRBD2. The clonotype comes from a man between 40 and 49 years old in good health. The CDR3 sequence: CASRPASGKKGDTQYF. The CDR3 coding sequence is TGTGCCAGCAGACCCGCTAGCGGGAAGAAAGGAGATACGCAGTATTTT.